Following are 19 T cell receptor beta chains from one sample sequenced in a study of beta chain features in type 1 diabetes. Broader study findings: Among patients with Type 1 diabetes, TCRB CDR3s were moderately but significantly shorter in every one of the four CD4+ subsets.

For these TCRs, the target antigens are not known. What was sequenced were expressed TCRB transcripts, since all of the isolated RNA had been reverse transcribed. Data came from immunoSEQ multiplex PCR; TCRdb stores just in-frame clones and leaves some out. The repertoire holds roughly 730,000 clones, with around an eighth as singletons. The sequencing input was naive CD4+ T cells from blood. Every receptor here comes from a young man with type 1 diabetes.

The chain uses TRBV9 and TRBJ1-6; tentative D call: TRBD1 (5 bases). V dropped 4 bases and J dropped 6 bases, with 17 bases sitting between them. The CDR3 runs to 16 residues. Germline-derived CDR1 and CDR2 are SGDLS and YYNGEE. The CDR3 region has the DNA TGTGCCAGCAGCCCCCGGGGGTCCGTTCCTAATTCACCCCTCCACTTT. This codes for CASSPRGSVPNSPLHF.

This clone was recorded a few times. The CDR3 nucleotides are TGTGCCTGGTCCAAGGTGGGAGCAACTAATGAAAAACTGTTTTTT. It is translated as CAWSKVGATNEKLFF. The chain joins TRBV30 to TRBJ1-4; D is undetermined. The CDR3 is made up of 15 amino acids. V gave up 5 bases and J gave up 0 bases, with 13 bases separating them. Germline V lookup: CDR1 GTSNPN, CDR2 SVGIG (reference sequence).

V and J are TRBV28 and TRBJ2-3; tentative D call: TRBD2 (6 bases). CDR1 and CDR2 (germline): MDHEN, SYDVKM. V lost 8 bases to trimming and J lost 6 bases, with 21 bases between them. The CDR3 length is 15 residues. As DNA, the CDR3 is TGTGCCAGCCGGGTTGGAGGGGCACAACCGGATACGCAGTATTTT. This codes for CASRVGGAQPDTQYF.

The chain carries TRBV28 and TRBJ1-3; the D is unclear. With 7 bases removed from V and 0 bases from J, the gap between germline ends came to 13 bases. From germline, CDR1 is MDHEN and CDR2 SYDVKM. This CDR3 has 15 residues. In nucleotides, the CDR3 is TGTGCCAGCACCGGACGGACCCACTCTGGAAACACCATATATTTT. It specifies CASTGRTHSGNTIYF.

The V call is TRBV16, the J call TRBJ1-2; D remains unclear. The germline V gene encodes CDR1 KGHSY and CDR2 FQNENV. The CDR3 sequence is 13 residues long. V lost 0 bases, J lost 2 bases, and 4 bases lay in between. CDR3 DNA sequence: TGTGCCAGCAGCCAATCTTCGAACTATGGCTACACCTTC. This encodes CASSQSSNYGYTF.

This clone showed up just a few times. The V and J genes are TRBV5-1 and TRBJ2-3; D is perhaps TRBD1 (6 bases). Germline CDR1 SGHRS, CDR2 YFSETQ. The CDR3 is 13 residues long. Trimming pared 3 bases from V and 4 bases from J, leaving 9 bases between. The CDR3, as DNA: TGCGCCAGCAGCTCAGGGGCGGCAGATACGCAGTATTTT. This gives the protein CASSSGAADTQYF.

The V call is TRBV13, the J call TRBJ2-2; TRBD2 aligns across 9 bases. Per germline, CDR1 PRHDT and CDR2 FYEKMQ (reference sequence). The CDR3 runs to 16 residues. Losses at the gene ends were 5 bases for V and 1 base for J; bases not matched to a gene: 5. CDR3: CASSTVAGVNTGELFF. The CDR3 nucleotides read TGTGCCAGCAGCACCGTAGCGGGGGTGAACACCGGGGAGCTGTTTTTT.

This clone was observed a handful of times. CDR3 DNA: TGTGCTTCGGGGGTCGGCGCAGATACGCAGTATTTT. Residues: CASGVGADTQYF. This sequence joins TRBV11-2 and TRBJ2-3; D might be TRBD2 (6 bases). There are 12 residues in the CDR3. Looked up from germline, CDR1 is SGHAT and CDR2 is FQNNGV.

This clone turned up a few times. The V call is TRBV6-5, the J call TRBJ2-7; D is possibly TRBD1 or TRBD2 (5 bases each). The germline V gene has CDR1 MNHEY and CDR2 SVGAGI. The V and J ends lost 7 bases and 1 base respectively, with 14 bases between them. This CDR3 has 14 residues. CDR3 in amino acids: CASTRGRTSYEQYF. The CDR3 DNA is TGTGCCAGCACCCGGGGCAGGACTTCCTACGAGCAGTACTTC.

The V and J genes are TRBV28 and TRBJ1-2; D not certain. Trimming pared 6 bases from V and 8 bases from J, leaving 22 bases between. Germline-derived CDR1 and CDR2 are MDHEN and SYDVKM. The length of the CDR3 is 15 residues. CDR3 in amino acids: CASRLPVAGASGYTF. The CDR3 DNA sequence: TGTGCCAGCAGGTTACCAGTTGCGGGCGCTAGCGGCTACACCTTC.

This clone was observed a handful of times. The rearrangement joins TRBV4-1 to TRBJ1-3; no clear D gene. Germline loops: CDR1 MGHRA, CDR2 YSYEKL. Trimming removed 4 bases at V and 3 bases at J, with 10 bases between. This CDR3 comprises 14 residues. The CDR3 coding sequence is TGCGCCAGCAGCCCACTAATGGGTGGAAACACCATATATTTT. Its translation: CASSPLMGGNTIYF.

V usage is TRBV30 and J usage is TRBJ1-1; 9 bases match TRBD1. J gave up 6 bases and V 3 bases, and 5 bases lay outside the gene matches. There are 13 residues in the CDR3. Looked up from germline, CDR1 is GTSNPN and CDR2 is SVGIG (reference sequence). CDR3 amino acids: CAWRGTGRAEAFF. The CDR3 DNA reads as TGTGCCTGGAGGGGGACAGGGAGGGCTGAAGCTTTCTTT.

The chain has TRBV25-1 and TRBJ1-1; 7 nucleotides match TRBD1. This CDR3 is 13 amino acids long. Germline values: CDR1 MGHDK, CDR2 SYGVNS. J gave up 10 bases and V 6 bases, and 11 bases lay outside the gene matches. CDR3 region: CASRGSRGSRAFF. The CDR3 DNA sequence: TGTGCCAGCAGAGGTTCCAGGGGGTCAAGAGCTTTCTTT.

This clone turned up a few times. The chain carries TRBV28 and TRBJ2-5; D is uncertain. This CDR3 region has 15 residues. The V end was cut by 5 bases, the J end by 0 bases, with 13 bases between. CDR1 and CDR2 (germline): MDHEN, SYDVKM. CDR3 amino acids: CASSLPGRNQETQYF. CDR3 DNA: TGTGCCAGCAGTCTCCCCGGACGGAACCAAGAGACCCAGTACTTC.

The J gene is TRBJ2-2, the V gene TRBV7-9; a weak D match, TRBD1 (6 bases). In germline, CDR1 is SEHNR, CDR2 FQNEAQ (reference sequence). CDR3 length: 15 amino acids. V was cut by 5 bases and J by 4 bases, with 14 bases left in between. The CDR3 loop is CASSTNRELTGELFF. CDR3 DNA sequence: TGTGCCAGCAGCACCAACAGGGAACTCACCGGGGAGCTGTTTTTT.

V usage is TRBV7-6 and J usage is TRBJ2-1, with a tentative D call TRBD2 (5 bases). CDR3 length equals 15 residues. Germline V CDR1 and CDR2: SGHVS, FNYEAQ. The germline V and J ends were trimmed by 2 bases and 9 bases, with 17 bases remaining between them. CDR3 sequence: CASSLKLARGGEQFF. As DNA, the CDR3 is TGTGCCAGCAGCTTAAAGCTAGCAAGAGGCGGTGAGCAGTTCTTC.

This clone was seen more than once but under ten times. The V and J genes are TRBV30 and TRBJ2-7, with 7 bases identical to TRBD2. The ends lost 0 bases at V and 9 bases at J; junction bases unmatched: 26. The germline gives CDR1 GTSNPN, CDR2 SVGIG (reference sequence). This CDR3 comprises 19 residues. DNA for the CDR3: TGTGCCTGGAGTGTTCGGAAGGGCTTGGGCAGGGAGGGAGATAGTGGGCAGTACTTC. Residues: CAWSVRKGLGREGDSGQYF.

The genes are TRBV15 and TRBJ2-1; weak D call: TRBD2 (6 bases). Deletions cut 0 bases from V and 8 bases from J, with 17 bases between. This CDR3 region has 16 residues. The germline V gene encodes CDR1 LNHNV and CDR2 YYDKDF (reference sequence). CDR3 sequence (DNA): TGTGCCACCAGCAGAGAGGCAACCGGGGGTAGCTATGAGCAGTTCTTC. It codes for CATSREATGGSYEQFF.

The V and J genes are TRBV18 and TRBJ1-1, with no clear D. This CDR3 spans 12 amino acids. The germline V and J ends were trimmed by 4 bases and 3 bases, with 6 bases remaining between them. Germline CDR1 reads KGHSH; CDR2 reads LQKENI. The CDR3 DNA is TGTGCCAGCTCACGTAGTGACACTGAAGCTTTCTTT. This sequence encodes CASSRSDTEAFF.